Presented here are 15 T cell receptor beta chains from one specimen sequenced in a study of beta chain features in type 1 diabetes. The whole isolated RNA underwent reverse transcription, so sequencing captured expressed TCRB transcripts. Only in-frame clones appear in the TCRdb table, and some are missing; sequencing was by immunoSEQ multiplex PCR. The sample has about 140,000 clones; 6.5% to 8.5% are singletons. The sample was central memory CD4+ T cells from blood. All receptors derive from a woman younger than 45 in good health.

The CDR3 sequence: CASSEISLGSYEQYF. CDR3 in DNA: TGTGCCAGCAGTGAAATTAGCTTAGGCTCCTACGAGCAGTACTTC. The chain has TRBV2 and TRBJ2-7; D not resolved. Germline V gene data show CDR1 as SNHLY and CDR2 as FYNNEI. V lost 2 bases and J lost 0, with 11 bases in between. The CDR3 covers 15 residues.

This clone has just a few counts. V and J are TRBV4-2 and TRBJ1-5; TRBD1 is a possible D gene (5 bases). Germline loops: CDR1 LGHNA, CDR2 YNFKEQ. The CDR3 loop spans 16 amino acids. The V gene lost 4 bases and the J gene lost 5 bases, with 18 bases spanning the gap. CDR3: CASSRMHDSRDQPQHF. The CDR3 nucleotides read TGTGCCAGCAGCCGTATGCATGACAGTAGGGATCAGCCCCAGCATTTT.

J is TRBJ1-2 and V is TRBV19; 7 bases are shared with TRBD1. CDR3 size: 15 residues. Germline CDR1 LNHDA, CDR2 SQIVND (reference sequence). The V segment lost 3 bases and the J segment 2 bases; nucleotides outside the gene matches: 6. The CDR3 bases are TGTGCCAGTAGTATCAGGGGGTCTTGGAACTATGGCTACACCTTC. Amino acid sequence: CASSIRGSWNYGYTF.

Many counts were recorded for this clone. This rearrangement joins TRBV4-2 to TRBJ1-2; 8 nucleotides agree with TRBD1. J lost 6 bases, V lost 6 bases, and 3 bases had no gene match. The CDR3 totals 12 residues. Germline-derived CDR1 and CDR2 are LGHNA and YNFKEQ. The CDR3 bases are TGTGCCAGCAGGACAGGGGCGGATGGCTACACCTTC. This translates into CASRTGADGYTF.

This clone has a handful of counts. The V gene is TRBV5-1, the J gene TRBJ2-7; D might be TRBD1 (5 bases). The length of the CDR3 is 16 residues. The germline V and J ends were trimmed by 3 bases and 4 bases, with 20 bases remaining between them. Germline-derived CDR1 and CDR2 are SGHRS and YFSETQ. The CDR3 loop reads CASSSNRRTDTYEQYF. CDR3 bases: TGCGCCAGCAGCTCTAACCGAAGGACGGACACGTACGAGCAGTACTTC.

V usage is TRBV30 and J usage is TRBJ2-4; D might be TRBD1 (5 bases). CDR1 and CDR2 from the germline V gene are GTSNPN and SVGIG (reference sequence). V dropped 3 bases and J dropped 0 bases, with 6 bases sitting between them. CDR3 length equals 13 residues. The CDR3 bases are TGTGCCTGGAGGGGGCTAGCCAAAAACATTCAGTACTTC. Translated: CAWRGLAKNIQYF. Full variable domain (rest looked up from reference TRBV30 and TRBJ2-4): SQTIHQWPATLVQPVGSPLSLECTVEGTSNPNLYWYRQAAGRGLQLLFYSVGIGQISSEVPQNLSASRPQDRQFILSSKKLLLSDSGFYLCAWRGLAKNIQYFGAGTRLSVL.

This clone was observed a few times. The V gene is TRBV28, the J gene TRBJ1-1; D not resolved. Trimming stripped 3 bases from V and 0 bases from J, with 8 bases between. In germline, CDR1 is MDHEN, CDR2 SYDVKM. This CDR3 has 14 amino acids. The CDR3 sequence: CASSFPHMNTEAFF. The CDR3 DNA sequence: TGTGCCAGCAGTTTCCCACATATGAACACTGAAGCTTTCTTT.

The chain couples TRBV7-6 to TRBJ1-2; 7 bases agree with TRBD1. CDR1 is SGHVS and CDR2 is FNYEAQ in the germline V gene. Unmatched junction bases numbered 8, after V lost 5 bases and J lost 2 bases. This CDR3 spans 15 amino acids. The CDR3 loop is CASSPQTGINYGYTF. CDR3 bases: TGTGCCAGCAGCCCCCAGACAGGGATCAACTATGGCTACACCTTC.

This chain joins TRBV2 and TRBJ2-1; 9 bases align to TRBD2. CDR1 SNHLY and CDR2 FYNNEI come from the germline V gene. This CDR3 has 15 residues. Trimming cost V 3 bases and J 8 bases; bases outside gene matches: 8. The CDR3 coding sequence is TGTGCCAGCAGTGAGCTAGCGGGATACGGCGATGAGCAGTTCTTC. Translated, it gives CASSELAGYGDEQFF. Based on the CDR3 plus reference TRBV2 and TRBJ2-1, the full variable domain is EPEVTQTPSHQVTQMGQEVILRCVPISNHLYFYWYRQILGQKVEFLVSFYNNEISEKSEIFDDQFSVERPDGSNFTLKIRSTKLEDSAMYFCASSELAGYGDEQFFGPGTRLTVL.

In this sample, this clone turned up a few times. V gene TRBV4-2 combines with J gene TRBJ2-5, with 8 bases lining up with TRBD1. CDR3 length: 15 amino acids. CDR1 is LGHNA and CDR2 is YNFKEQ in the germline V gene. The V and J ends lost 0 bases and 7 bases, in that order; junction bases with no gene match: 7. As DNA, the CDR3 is TGTGCCAGCAGCCAAGATGGGACAGGCAGGGCGACCCAGTACTTC. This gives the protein CASSQDGTGRATQYF.

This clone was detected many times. This CDR3 is CASSSTGSLKTQYF. The DNA for the CDR3 is TGTGCCAGCAGCTCGACAGGGAGTCTGAAGACCCAGTACTTC. The chain uses TRBV7-9 and TRBJ2-5; 7 bases match TRBD1. CDR3 size: 14 residues. CDR1 is SEHNR, CDR2 FQNEAQ, per germline (reference sequence). V gave up 4 bases and J gave up 6 bases; unmatched junction bases: 8.

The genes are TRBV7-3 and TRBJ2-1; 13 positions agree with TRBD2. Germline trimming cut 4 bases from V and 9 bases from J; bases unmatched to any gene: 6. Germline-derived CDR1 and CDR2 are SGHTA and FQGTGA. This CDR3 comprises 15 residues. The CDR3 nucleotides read TGTGCCAGCAGCTCCGGACTAGCGGGAGTCGGTGAGCAGTTCTTC. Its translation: CASSSGLAGVGEQFF.

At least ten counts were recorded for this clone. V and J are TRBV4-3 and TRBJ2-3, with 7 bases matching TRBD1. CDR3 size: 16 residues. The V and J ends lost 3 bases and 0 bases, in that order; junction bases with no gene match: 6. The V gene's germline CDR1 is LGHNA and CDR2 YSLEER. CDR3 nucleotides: TGCGCCAGCAGCCACCAGGGGGATCTTAGCACAGATACGCAGTATTTT. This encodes CASSHQGDLSTDTQYF.

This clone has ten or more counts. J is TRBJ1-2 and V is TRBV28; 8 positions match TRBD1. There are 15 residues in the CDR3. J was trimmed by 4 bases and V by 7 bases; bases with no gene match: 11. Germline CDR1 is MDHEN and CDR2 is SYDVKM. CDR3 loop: CASTTTTGTGYGYTF. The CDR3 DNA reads TGTGCCAGCACCACTACAACTGGGACAGGCTATGGCTACACCTTC.

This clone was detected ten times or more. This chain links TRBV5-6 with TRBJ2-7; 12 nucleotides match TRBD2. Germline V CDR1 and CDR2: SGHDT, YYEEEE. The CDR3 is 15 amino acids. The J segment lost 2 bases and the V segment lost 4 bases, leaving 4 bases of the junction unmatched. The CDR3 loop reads CASSKLAGGTYEQYF. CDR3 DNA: TGTGCCAGCAGCAAACTAGCGGGGGGAACCTACGAGCAGTACTTC.